This T cell receptor beta chain is drawn from a study of tumor and adjacent non-tumor tissue in lung cancer. Study context: There were approximately twelve adenocarcinoma, a couple of squamous cell carcinoma and 1 small cell lung cancer cases. About 4.2 million productive TCRbeta reads were obtained per sample on average.

The CDR3 totals 14 residues. CDR1 is SGHAT, CDR2 FQDESV, per germline (reference sequence). This clonotype appeared once. Compared with germline, one end of the junction differs, possibly owing to a read error. This sample's RNA came from whole unsorted tissue. Newly diagnosed lung cancer patients had thoracic surgery in China, August–late 2014, without prior chemotherapy. TCRbeta libraries were built with three rounds of nested PCR, modified from ARM-PCR. TCRdb used MiXCR to reprocess the multiplex PCR reads, holding one entry per CDR3 protein. In the table there are approximately 140,000 distinct CDR3 sequences, roughly 66% of which are singletons.

The chain couples TRBV11-1 to TRBJ2-7, with a tentative D call TRBD1 (6 bases). This TCR was recovered from a man between 60 and 75 years old with small cell lung cancer. Sequencing input: lung tumor tissue. The CDR3, as DNA: TGTGCCAGCAGCTTAGACAGGGATGTCTACGGGCAGTGCTTC. It encodes CASSLDRDVYGQCF.